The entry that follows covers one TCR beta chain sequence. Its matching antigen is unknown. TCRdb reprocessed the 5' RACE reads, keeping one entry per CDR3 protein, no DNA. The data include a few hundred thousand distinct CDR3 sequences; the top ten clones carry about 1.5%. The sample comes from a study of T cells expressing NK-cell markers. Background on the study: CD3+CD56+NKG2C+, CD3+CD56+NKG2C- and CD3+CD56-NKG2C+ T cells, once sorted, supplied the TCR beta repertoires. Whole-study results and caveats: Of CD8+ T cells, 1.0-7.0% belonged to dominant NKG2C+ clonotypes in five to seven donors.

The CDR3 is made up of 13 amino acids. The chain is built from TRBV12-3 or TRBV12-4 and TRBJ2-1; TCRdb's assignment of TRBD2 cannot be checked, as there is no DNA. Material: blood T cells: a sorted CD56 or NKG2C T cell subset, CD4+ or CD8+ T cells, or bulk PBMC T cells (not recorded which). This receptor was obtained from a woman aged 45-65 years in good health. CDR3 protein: CASSLGLYDKQFF.